The source of this T cell receptor (beta chain) is a study of shared clonotypes between healthy human individuals. TCRdb's table, derived via immunoSEQ multiplex PCR, lists solely in-frame clones and lacks some. The sample shows millions of clones, more than 80% of them seen only once. The sequence was obtained from a man aged 18 to 35 in good health. Sequencing was done on a sample of naive CD4+ T cells sorted from blood. Stated subset: CD45RA+ positively selected.

CDR3 nucleotide sequence: TGTGCCAGCGGGCTTACCGGGACAGGGGATCAGCCCCAGCATTTT. Its protein is CASGLTGTGDQPQHF. The chain links TRBV6-5 to TRBJ1-5; TRBD1 agrees at 10 bases. This CDR3 has 15 residues. V gave up 8 bases and J gave up 5 bases; unmatched junction bases: 9. Germline V gene data show CDR1 as MNHEY and CDR2 as SVGAGI.